This T cell receptor (beta chain) was sequenced during a study of blood T cell repertoires in COVID-19. Study at large: Acute and convalescent COVID-19 samples came from the United States, Italy and Spain. In each case, the material was cDNA or gDNA derived from T cells, B-cell-depleted T cells, or PBMCs.

TCRdb's table, derived via immunoSEQ multiplex PCR, lists solely in-frame clones and lacks some. Here the sample spans fewer than 45,000 clones, around 80% being singletons. The receptor was isolated from a human donor in a cohort sampled during active COVID-19. Sequenced sample: peripheral blood.

CDR3 region: CASSEYKYMSEQYF. The CDR3 DNA is TGTGCCAGCAGTGAATATAAGTATATGAGCGAGCAGTACTTC. The chain combines TRBV25-1 with TRBJ2-7; no definite D call. CDR3 length equals 14 residues. V was trimmed by 0 bases and J by 6 bases, leaving 12 bases between them. Germline CDR1 is MGHDK and CDR2 is SYGVNS.